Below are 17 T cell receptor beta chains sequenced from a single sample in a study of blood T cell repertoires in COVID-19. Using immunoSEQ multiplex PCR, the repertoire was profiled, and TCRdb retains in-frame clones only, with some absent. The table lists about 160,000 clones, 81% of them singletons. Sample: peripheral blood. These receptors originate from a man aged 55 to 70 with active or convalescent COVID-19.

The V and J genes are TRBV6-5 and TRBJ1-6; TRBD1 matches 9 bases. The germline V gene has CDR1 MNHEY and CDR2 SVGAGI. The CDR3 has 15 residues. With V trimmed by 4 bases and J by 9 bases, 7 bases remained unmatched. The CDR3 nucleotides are TGTGCCAGCAGTTCTAGTGGGACAGGGACTTCACCCCTCCACTTT. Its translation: CASSSSGTGTSPLHF.

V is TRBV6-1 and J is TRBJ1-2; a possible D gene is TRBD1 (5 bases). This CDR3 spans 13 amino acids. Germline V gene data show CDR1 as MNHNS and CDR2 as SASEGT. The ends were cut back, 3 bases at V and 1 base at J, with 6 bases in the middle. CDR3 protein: CASSETVNYGYTF. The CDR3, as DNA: TGTGCCAGCAGTGAGACAGTTAACTATGGCTACACCTTC.

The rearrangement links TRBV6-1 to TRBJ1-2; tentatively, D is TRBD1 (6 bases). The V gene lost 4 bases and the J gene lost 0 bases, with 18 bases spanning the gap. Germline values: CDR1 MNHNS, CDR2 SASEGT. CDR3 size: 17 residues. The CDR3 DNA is TGTGCCAGCAGTGGGCGGGGGGGGCTAATAACTAACTATGGCTACACCTTC. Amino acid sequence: CASSGRGGLITNYGYTF.

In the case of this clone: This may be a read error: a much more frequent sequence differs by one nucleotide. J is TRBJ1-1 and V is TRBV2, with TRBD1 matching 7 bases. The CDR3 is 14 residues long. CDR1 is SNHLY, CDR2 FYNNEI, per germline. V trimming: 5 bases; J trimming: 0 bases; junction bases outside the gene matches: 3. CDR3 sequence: CASSKQGMNTEAFF. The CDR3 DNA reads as TGTGCCAGCAGTAAACAGGGGATGAACACTGAAGCTTTCTTT.

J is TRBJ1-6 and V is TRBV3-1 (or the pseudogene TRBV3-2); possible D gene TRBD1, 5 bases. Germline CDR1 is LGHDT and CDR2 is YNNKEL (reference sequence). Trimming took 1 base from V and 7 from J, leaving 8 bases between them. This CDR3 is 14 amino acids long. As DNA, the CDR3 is TGTGCCAGCAGCCAAGTGGCAGGGAATTCACCCCTCCACTTT. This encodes CASSQVAGNSPLHF.

For the CDR3, the DNA is TGTGCCAGCAGTTTAGCGGGAGGGCAAAATAAGCAGTTCTTC. Residues: CASSLAGGQNKQFF. The chain joins TRBV28 to TRBJ2-1; TRBD2 aligns across 9 bases. V dropped 2 bases and J dropped 11; count of bases not matched to a gene: 7. The CDR3 covers 14 residues. Germline CDR1 reads MDHEN; CDR2 reads SYDVKM.

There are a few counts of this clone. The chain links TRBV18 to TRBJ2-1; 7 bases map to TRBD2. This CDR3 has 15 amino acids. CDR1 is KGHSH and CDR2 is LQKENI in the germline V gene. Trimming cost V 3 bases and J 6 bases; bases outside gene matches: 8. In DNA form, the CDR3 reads TGTGCCAGCTCACCCCGGGGACTACAATCCAATGAGCAGTTCTTC. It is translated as CASSPRGLQSNEQFF.

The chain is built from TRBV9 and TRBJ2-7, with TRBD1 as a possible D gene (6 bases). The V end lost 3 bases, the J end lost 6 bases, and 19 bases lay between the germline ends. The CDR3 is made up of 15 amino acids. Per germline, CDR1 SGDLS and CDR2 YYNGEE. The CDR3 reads CASSAYRDPRGEQYF. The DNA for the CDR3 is TGTGCCAGCAGCGCCTACAGGGATCCAAGGGGCGAGCAGTACTTC. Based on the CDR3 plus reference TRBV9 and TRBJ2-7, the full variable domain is DSGVTQTPKHLITATGQRVTLRCSPRSGDLSVYWYQQSLDQGLQFLIQYYNGEERAKGNILERFSAQQFPDLHSELNLSSLELGDSALYFCASSAYRDPRGEQYFGPGTRLTVT.

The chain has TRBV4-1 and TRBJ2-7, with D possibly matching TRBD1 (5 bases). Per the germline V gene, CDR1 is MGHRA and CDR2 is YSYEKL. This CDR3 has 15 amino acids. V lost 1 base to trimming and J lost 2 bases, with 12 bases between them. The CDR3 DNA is TGCGCCAGCAGCCAAGTCCGGCAGGGTCCCTACGAGCAGTACTTC. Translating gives CASSQVRQGPYEQYF.

CDR3 nucleotides: TGTGCCAGCAGCTTAATTGCGGGACAGTATAATTCACCCCTCCACTTT. Amino acids: CASSLIAGQYNSPLHF. This chain joins TRBV11-2 and TRBJ1-6; 7 bases line up with TRBD1. The CDR3 contains 16 residues. CDR1 SGHAT and CDR2 FQNNGV come from the germline V gene. The trim removed 2 bases at V and 4 bases at J, leaving 5 bases unmatched.

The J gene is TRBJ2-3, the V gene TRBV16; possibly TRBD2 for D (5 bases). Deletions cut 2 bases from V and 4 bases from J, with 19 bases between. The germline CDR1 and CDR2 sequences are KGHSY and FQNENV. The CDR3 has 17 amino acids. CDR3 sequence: CASSQIPGGFGPDTQYF. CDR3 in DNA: TGTGCCAGCAGCCAAATCCCCGGCGGGTTTGGCCCAGATACGCAGTATTTT.

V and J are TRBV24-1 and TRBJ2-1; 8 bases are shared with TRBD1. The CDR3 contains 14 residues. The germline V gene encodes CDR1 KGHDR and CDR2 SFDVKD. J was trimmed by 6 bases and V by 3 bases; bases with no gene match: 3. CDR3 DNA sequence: TGTGCCACCAGTGATGGACAGGGCTCCAATGAGCAGTTCTTC. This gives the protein CATSDGQGSNEQFF.

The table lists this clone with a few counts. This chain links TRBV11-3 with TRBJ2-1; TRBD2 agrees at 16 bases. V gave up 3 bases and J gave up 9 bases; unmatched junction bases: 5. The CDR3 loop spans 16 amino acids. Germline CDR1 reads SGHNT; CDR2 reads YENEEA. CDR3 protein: CASSLDGTSGRVEQFF. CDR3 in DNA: TGTGCCAGCAGCTTGGATGGGACTAGCGGGAGGGTTGAGCAGTTCTTC.

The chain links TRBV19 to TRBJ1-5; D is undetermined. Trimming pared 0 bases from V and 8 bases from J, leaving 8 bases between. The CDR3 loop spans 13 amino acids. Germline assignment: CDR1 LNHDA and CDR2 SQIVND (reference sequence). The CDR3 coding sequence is TGTGCCAGTAGTATAGATCCAGATAAGCCCCAGCATTTT. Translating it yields CASSIDPDKPQHF.

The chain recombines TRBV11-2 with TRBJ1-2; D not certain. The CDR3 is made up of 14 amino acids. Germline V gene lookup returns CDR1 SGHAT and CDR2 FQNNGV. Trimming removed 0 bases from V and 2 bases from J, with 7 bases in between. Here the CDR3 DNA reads TGTGCCAGCAGCTTAGACTGGCAGAACTATGGCTACACCTTC. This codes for CASSLDWQNYGYTF.

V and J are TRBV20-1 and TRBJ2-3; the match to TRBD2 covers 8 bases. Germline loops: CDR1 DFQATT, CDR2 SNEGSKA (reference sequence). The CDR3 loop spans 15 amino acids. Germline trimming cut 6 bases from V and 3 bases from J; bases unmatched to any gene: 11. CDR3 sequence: CSASSGMGRTDTQYF. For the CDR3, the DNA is TGCAGTGCCAGTAGCGGGATGGGAAGGACAGATACGCAGTATTTT.

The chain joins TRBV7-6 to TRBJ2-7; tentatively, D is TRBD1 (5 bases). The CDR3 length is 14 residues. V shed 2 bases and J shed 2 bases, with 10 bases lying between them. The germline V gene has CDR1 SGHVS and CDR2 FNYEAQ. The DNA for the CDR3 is TGTGCCAGCAGCTTACAGGGCGCGGCCTACGAGCAGTACTTC. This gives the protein CASSLQGAAYEQYF.